This T cell receptor (beta chain) appears in the sequencing data of a study of blood T cell repertoires in COVID-19. The repertoire was sequenced with immunoSEQ multiplex PCR; TCRdb's copy has only in-frame clones and lacks some. Here the sample spans around 260,000 clones, about nine tenths being singletons. Germline V gene sequence: CDR1 SGHDT, CDR2 YYEEEE. CDR3 length: 13 residues. V was trimmed by 5 bases and J by 3 bases, leaving 11 bases between them. The origin of this receptor is a middle-aged woman who had recovered from COVID-19. V and J are TRBV5-6 and TRBJ1-2; D is undetermined. The sample consisted of peripheral blood. CDR3 sequence: CASRHLEDYGYTF. CDR3 in DNA: TGTGCCAGCAGGCACCTGGAGGACTATGGCTACACCTTC.